This is a list of T cell receptor beta chains from one sample in a study of blood T cell repertoires in COVID-19. Clones were read by immunoSEQ multiplex PCR, and TCRdb kept only the in-frame ones, dropping some. The data contain under 200,000 clones, more than 85% of them singletons. The sample was peripheral blood. The receptors stem from a woman aged 80 or over with COVID-19, enrolled during active disease. The CDR3 runs from the conserved cysteine through the conserved F or W. Fields, in order: clone size, V gene, J gene, D gene, CDR3 DNA, CDR3 protein. The D gene is left open where the match is weak. Clone size is stated in some rows and not others, as once, few, many or a class when expanded.

NA	TRBV6-5	TRBJ2-1	TRBD2	TGTGCCAGCAGCCCGACTAGCGGGAAAGAGCAGTTCTTC	CASSPTSGKEQFF
NA	TRBV28	TRBJ2-3	TRBD2	TGTGCCAGCAGCCGTTTAGGACTAGCTGGCACAGATACGCAGTATTTT	CASSRLGLAGTDTQYF
few	TRBV6-1	TRBJ1-2	TRBD1	TGTGCCAGCAGTGAACAGGGGGCTTATGGCTACACCTTC	CASSEQGAYGYTF
NA	TRBV4-3	TRBJ2-1	NA	TGCGCCAGCAGCCAAGATGGGACCCCTAGCGTTGGAGCAGGGAATGAGCAGTTCTTC	CASSQDGTPSVGAGNEQFF
NA	TRBV9	TRBJ2-3	NA	TGTGCCAGCAGCGTAGTGGATAGCCTGACAGATACGCAGTATTTT	CASSVVDSLTDTQYF
NA	TRBV3-1/TRBV3-2	TRBJ2-2	TRBD1	TGTGCCAGCACTTCTTCCTGGACAGGGGGTGGGACCGGGGAGCTGTTTTTT	CASTSSWTGGGTGELFF
NA	TRBV28	TRBJ1-1	TRBD1	TGTGCCAGCAGTATCCCCGGGACAGGGCGGACCGGCAACACTGAAGCTTTCTTT	CASSIPGTGRTGNTEAFF
NA	TRBV5-1	TRBJ2-1	TRBD2	TGCGCCAGCAGGGGGACTAGCTCAGATGAGCAGTTCTTC	CASRGTSSDEQFF
NA	TRBV19	TRBJ1-1	NA	TGTGCCAGTACCCCCAGGGAAGATAGGGTTGGGAACACTGAAGCTTTCTTT	CASTPREDRVGNTEAFF
few	TRBV5-4	TRBJ1-4	TRBD1	TGTGCCAGCAGCTTCGGACAGGGTGCTAATGAAAAACTGTTTTTT	CASSFGQGANEKLFF
NA	TRBV6-2/TRBV6-3	TRBJ2-4	TRBD1	TGTGCCAGCAGCATGACCCGCCGAAAACAGGGGGGAACGGACATTCAGTACTTC	CASSMTRRKQGGTDIQYF
NA	TRBV5-1	TRBJ1-1	NA	TGCGCCAGCAGCTCGGCCGGGACTAACACTGAAGCTTTCTTT	CASSSAGTNTEAFF
NA	TRBV19	TRBJ1-2	NA	TGTGCCAGTAGAAGGACACGACAAGGTGGCTACACCTTC	CASRRTRQGGYTF
NA	TRBV4-1	TRBJ2-3	TRBD2	TGCGCCAGCAGCCAAGATCTAAAGAAGCGGGGCAGCACAGATACGCAGTATTTT	CASSQDLKKRGSTDTQYF